The T cell receptor (beta chain) described here comes from a study of blood T cell repertoires in COVID-19. About the study: Some COVID-19 samples were acute and others convalescent; all came from the United States, Italy and Spain. Sample material is recorded as cDNA or gDNA derived from T cells, B-cell-depleted T cells, or PBMCs.

Enrolment of Seattle patients took place during active infection, and they were followed longitudinally. The germline CDR1 and CDR2 sequences are SGDLS and YYNGEE. The V end lost 10 bases, the J end lost 2 bases, and 27 bases lay between the germline ends. The CDR3 contains 17 residues. In the original workflow: Estimates of nucleated cell counts were drawn from the amplification of reference gene primers. Generated by immunoSEQ multiplex PCR, the TCRdb table keeps only in-frame clones and is missing some. V, J and clone size derive from that table, while D and trimming were established from the DNA sequence. The sample shows under 250,000 clones, about nine tenths of them seen only once.

The chain has TRBV9 and TRBJ1-2; D not certain. Sequenced input: peripheral blood. The source is a man under 40 with COVID-19, enrolled during active disease. This CDR3 reads CASSATPGRGLNYGYTF. The CDR3 nucleotides are TGTGCCTCCAGCGCAACCCCCGGACGAGGGTTGAACTATGGCTACACCTTC.